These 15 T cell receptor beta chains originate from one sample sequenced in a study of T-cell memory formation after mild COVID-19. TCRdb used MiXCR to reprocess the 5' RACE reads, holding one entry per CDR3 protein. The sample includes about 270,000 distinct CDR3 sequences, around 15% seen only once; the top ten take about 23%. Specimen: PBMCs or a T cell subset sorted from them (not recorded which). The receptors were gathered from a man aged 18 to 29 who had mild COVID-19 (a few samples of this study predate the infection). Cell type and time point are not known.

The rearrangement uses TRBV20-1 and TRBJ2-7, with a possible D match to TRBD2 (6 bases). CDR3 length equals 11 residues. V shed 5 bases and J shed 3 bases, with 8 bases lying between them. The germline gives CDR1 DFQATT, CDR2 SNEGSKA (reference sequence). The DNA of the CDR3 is TGCAGTGCTTGGGACTTCTACGAGCAGTACTTC. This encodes CSAWDFYEQYF.

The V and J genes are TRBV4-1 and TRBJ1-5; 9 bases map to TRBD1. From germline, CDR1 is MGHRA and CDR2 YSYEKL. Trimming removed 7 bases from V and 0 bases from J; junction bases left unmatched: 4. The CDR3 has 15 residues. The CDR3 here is CASTRTGDSNQPQHF. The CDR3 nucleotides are TGCGCCAGCACCAGGACAGGGGATAGCAATCAGCCCCAGCATTTT.

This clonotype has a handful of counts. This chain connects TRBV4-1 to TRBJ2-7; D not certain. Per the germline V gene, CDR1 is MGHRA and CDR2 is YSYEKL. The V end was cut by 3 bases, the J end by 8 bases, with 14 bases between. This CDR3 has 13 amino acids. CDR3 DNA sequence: TGCGCCAGCAGCCAGGGCCCCGGGTACCAGCAGTACGTC. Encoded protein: CASSQGPGYQQYV.

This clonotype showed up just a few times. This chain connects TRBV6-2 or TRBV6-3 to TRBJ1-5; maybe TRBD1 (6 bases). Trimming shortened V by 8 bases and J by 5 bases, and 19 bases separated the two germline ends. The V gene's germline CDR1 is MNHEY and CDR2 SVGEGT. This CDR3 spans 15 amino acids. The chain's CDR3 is CASQLYNRADQPQHF. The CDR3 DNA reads TGTGCCAGCCAACTCTATAACAGGGCGGATCAGCCCCAGCATTTT.

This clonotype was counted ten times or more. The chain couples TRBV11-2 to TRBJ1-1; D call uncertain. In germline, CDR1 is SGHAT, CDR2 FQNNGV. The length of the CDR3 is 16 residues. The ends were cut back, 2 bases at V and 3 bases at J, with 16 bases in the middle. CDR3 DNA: TGTGCCAGCAGCTTACTTTCAGGAGTGAGGGACACTGAAGCTTTCTTT. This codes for CASSLLSGVRDTEAFF.

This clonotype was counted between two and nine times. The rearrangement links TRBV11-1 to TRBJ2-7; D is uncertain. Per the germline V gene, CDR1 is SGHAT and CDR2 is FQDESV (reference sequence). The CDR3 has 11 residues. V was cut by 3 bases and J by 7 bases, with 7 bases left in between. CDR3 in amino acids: CASSLVREQYF. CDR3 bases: TGTGCCAGCAGCTTGGTTCGGGAGCAGTACTTC.

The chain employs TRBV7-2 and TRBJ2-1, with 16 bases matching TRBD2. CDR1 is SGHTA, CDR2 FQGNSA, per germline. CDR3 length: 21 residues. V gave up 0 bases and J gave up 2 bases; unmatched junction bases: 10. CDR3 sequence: CASSLATGTSGGASTYNEQFF. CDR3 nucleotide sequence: TGTGCCAGCAGCTTAGCGACCGGGACTAGCGGGGGGGCTAGCACCTACAATGAGCAGTTCTTC.

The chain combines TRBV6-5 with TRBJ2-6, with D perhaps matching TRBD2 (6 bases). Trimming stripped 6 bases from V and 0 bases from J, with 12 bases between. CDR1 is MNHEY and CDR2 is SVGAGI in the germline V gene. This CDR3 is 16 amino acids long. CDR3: CASRASASSGANVLTF. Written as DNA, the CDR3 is TGTGCCAGCAGGGCTAGCGCGAGCTCTGGGGCCAACGTCCTGACTTTC.

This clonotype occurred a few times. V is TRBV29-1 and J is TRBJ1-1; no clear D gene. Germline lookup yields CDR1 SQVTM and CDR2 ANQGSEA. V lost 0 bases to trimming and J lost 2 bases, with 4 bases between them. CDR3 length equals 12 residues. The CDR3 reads CSVEDSNTEAFF. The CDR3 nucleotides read TGCAGCGTTGAAGATTCAAACACTGAAGCTTTCTTT.

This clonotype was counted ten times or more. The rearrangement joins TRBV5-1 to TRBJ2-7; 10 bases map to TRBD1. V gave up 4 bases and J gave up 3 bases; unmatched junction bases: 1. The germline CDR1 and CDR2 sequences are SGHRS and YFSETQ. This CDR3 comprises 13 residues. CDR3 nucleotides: TGCGCCAGCAGCGGGACAGGGGTCTACGAGCAGTACTTC. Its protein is CASSGTGVYEQYF. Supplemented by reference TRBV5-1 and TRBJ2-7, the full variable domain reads KAGVTQTPRYLIKTRGQQVTLSCSPISGHRSVSWYQQTPGQGLQFLFEYFSETQRNKGNFPGRFSGRQFSNSRSEMNVSTLELGDSALYLCASSGTGVYEQYFGPGTRLTVT.

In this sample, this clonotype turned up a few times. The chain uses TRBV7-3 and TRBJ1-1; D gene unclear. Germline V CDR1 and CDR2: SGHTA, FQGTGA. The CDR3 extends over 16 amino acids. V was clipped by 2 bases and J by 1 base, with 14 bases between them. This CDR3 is CASSLGQAGRNTEAFF. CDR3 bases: TGTGCCAGCAGCTTAGGCCAGGCGGGCAGGAACACTGAAGCTTTCTTT. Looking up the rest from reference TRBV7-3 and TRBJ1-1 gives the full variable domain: GAGVSQTPSNKVTEKGKYVELRCDPISGHTALYWYRQSLGQGPEFLIYFQGTGAADDSGLPNDRFFAVRPEGSVSTLKIQRTERGDSAVYLCASSLGQAGRNTEAFFGQGTRLTVV.

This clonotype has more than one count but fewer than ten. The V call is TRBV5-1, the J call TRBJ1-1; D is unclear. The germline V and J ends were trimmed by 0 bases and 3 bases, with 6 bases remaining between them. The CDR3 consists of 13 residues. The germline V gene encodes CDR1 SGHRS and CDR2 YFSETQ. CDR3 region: CASSLDPDTEAFF. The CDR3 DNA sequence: TGCGCCAGCAGCTTGGATCCTGACACTGAAGCTTTCTTT.

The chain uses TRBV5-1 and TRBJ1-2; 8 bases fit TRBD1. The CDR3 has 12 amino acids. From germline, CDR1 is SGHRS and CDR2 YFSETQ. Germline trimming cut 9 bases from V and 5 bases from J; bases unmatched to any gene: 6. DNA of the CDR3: TGCGCCACCCGGGACAGGTGGTATGGCTACACCTTC. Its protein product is CATRDRWYGYTF.

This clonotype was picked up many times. This chain's CDR3 is CASSPGLAYEQYV. In nucleotides, the CDR3 is TGTGCCAGCAGTCCGGGACTAGCTTACGAGCAGTACGTC. The rearrangement joins TRBV27 to TRBJ2-7; 9 bases are shared with TRBD2. The J segment lost 4 bases and the V segment lost 5 bases, leaving 3 bases of the junction unmatched. CDR3 length: 13 residues. The germline V gene encodes CDR1 MNHEY and CDR2 SMNVEV (reference sequence).

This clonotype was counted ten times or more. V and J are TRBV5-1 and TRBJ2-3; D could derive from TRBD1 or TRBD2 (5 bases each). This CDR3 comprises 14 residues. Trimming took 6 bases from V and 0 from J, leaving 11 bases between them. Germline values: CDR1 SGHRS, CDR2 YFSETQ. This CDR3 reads CASTRDGSTDTQYF. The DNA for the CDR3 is TGCGCCAGCACCAGGGACGGAAGCACAGATACGCAGTATTTT.